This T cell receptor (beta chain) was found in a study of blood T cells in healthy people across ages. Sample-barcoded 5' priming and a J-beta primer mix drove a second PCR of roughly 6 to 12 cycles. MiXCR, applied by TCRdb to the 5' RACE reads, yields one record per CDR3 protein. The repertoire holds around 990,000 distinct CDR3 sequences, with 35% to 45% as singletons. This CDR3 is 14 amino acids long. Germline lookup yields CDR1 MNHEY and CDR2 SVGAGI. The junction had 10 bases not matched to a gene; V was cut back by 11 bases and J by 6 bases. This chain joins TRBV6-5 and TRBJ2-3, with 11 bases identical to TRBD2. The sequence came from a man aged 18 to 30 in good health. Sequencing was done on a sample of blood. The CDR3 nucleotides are TGTGCCGCAGGGCCCGGGACTAGCGGTGATACGCAGTATTTT. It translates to CAAGPGTSGDTQYF.